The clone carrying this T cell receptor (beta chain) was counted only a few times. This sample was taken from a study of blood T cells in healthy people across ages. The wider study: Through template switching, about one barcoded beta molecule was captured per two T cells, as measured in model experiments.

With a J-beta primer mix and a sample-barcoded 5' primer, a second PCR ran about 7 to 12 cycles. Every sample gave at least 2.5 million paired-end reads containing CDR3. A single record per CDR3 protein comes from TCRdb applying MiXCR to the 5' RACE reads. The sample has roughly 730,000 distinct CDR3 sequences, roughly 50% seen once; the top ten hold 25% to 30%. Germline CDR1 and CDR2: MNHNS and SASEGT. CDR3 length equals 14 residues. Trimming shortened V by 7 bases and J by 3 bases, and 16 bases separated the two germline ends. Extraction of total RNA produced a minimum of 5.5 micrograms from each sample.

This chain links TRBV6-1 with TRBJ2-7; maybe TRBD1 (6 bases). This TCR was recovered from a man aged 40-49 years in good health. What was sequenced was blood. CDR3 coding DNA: TGTGCCAGCACCTGGGGTACAGGGAACTACGAGCAGTACTTC. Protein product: CASTWGTGNYEQYF.